This T cell receptor (beta chain) was identified during a study of T cell responses to AZD1222 COVID-19 vaccine. Findings and limits, study-wide: Nearly half of spike-specific TCRs reportedly target variant regions that are unmutated in the B.1.351 and B.1.1.7 variants.

Using immunoSEQ multiplex PCR, the repertoire was profiled, and TCRdb retains in-frame clones only, with some absent. The sample has about 200,000 clones, over 85% seen once; the top ten hold roughly 0.99%. Second-dose timings of about 4 or about 12 weeks were pooled. The V end was cut by 1 base, the J end by 6 bases, with 7 bases between. The CDR3 loop spans 13 amino acids. Germline CDR1 is SGHTA and CDR2 is FQGNSA. Turning to this clone: Its specificity is unknown. Other DNA variants within this sample encode the same CDR3.

Sequencing was performed on peripheral blood, taken 28 days after the second AZD1222 dose. The genes are TRBV7-2 and TRBJ1-5; D gene ambiguous. This sequence was found in an adult who received the AZD1222 COVID-19 vaccine. CDR3 sequence (DNA): TGTGCCAGCAGCTTAGGGACCGGTCAGCCCCAGCATTTT. This encodes CASSLGTGQPQHF.